This entry lists 14 T cell receptor beta chains sequenced from one sample in a study of T cell responses to AZD1222 COVID-19 vaccine (dated by TCRdb to about 2021). Library creation used the immunoSEQ multiplex PCR assay. TCRdb took over this immuneACCESS table, retaining in-frame rearrangements with V and J assigned. Such tables are incomplete; in checked studies, under half of the missing clones stem from an unresolved V gene, and the remainder is unexplained. Recorded for this sample are 100,000 to 150,000 clones; roughly 90% of them occurred a single time. The ten largest make up approximately 7.9% of the sample. The label giving this sample's time point can be read as: about 28 days (+/-7) after the second vaccine dose. This specimen was peripheral blood, taken 28 days after the second AZD1222 dose. These receptors all come from an adult who received the AZD1222 COVID-19 vaccine.

V is TRBV9 and J is TRBJ2-7; 11 bases agree with TRBD2. The V gene end was trimmed by 4 bases and the J gene end by 4 bases; junction bases not matched to a gene: 4. Germline lookup yields CDR1 SGDLS and CDR2 YYNGEE. This CDR3 is 14 amino acids long. The CDR3 protein is CASSPRTSGYEQYF. The CDR3 DNA reads as TGTGCCAGCAGCCCAAGGACTAGCGGGTACGAGCAGTACTTC.

The genes are TRBV27 and TRBJ1-5; no reliable D call. Trimming stripped 2 bases from V and 2 bases from J, with 10 bases between. The CDR3 is 15 residues long. Germline V gene sequence: CDR1 MNHEY, CDR2 SMNVEV (reference sequence). The CDR3 nucleotides read TGTGCCAGCAGTTTAATTGGTTATGGCAATCAGCCCCAGCATTTT. It encodes CASSLIGYGNQPQHF.

Concerning this clone itself: At one end, the junction sequence differs from germline, possibly due to a read error. The chain recombines TRBV7-7 with TRBJ2-7; 11 nucleotides agree with TRBD2. There are 17 residues in the CDR3. Germline CDR1 SSHAT, CDR2 FNYEAQ (reference sequence). This CDR3 is CASSPTRGTSGSYEQYF. Written as DNA, the CDR3 is TGTGCTAGCAGCCCGACTAGGGGGACTAGCGGCTCCTACGAGCAGTACTTC.

This chain joins TRBV4-1 and TRBJ2-1; tentative D call: TRBD2 (7 bases). The CDR3 length is 19 residues. Germline CDR1 reads MGHRA; CDR2 reads YSYEKL. Trimming removed 5 bases at V and 4 bases at J, with 27 bases between. In nucleotides, the CDR3 is TGCGCCAGCAGCGACCGGGACTGGCCCGGGGGGCCGGGATACAATGAGCAGTTCTTC. This codes for CASSDRDWPGGPGYNEQFF.

J is TRBJ2-7 and V is TRBV14, with 10 bases lining up with TRBD1. Germline assignment: CDR1 SGHDN and CDR2 FVKESK. This CDR3 has 14 residues. V was pared by 1 base and J by 8 bases, with 5 bases of the junction left unmatched. CDR3 DNA sequence: TGTGCCAGCAGCCAAGTCGGGACAGGGGCTAAGCAGTACTTC. Its protein product is CASSQVGTGAKQYF.

The chain joins TRBV28 to TRBJ1-1; 7 bases map to TRBD1. Germline V gene lookup returns CDR1 MDHEN and CDR2 SYDVKM. The CDR3 extends over 15 amino acids. The ends lost 7 bases at V and 1 base at J; junction bases unmatched: 9. CDR3 nucleotide sequence: TGTGCCAGCACCACAGGGGCAAAGGGGAACACTGAAGCTTTCTTT. Translation: CASTTGAKGNTEAFF.

V usage is TRBV7-9 and J usage is TRBJ2-6, with D perhaps assigned TRBD1 or TRBD2 (5 bases each). V gave up 5 bases and J gave up 0 bases, with 8 bases separating them. The CDR3 contains 15 residues. Germline CDR1 and CDR2: SEHNR and FQNEAQ (reference sequence). The CDR3 reads CASSLGTSGANVLTF. DNA for the CDR3: TGTGCCAGCAGCCTAGGGACCTCTGGGGCCAACGTCCTGACTTTC.

The rearrangement links TRBV5-1 to TRBJ1-2, with TRBD1 matching 7 bases. CDR1 SGHRS and CDR2 YFSETQ come from the germline V gene. The CDR3 sequence is 16 residues long. Germline trimming cut 0 bases from V and 6 bases from J; bases unmatched to any gene: 11. The CDR3 DNA follows: TGCGCCAGCAGCTTGGATCAGAGGGGGCAAAACGATGGCTACACCTTC. Translation: CASSLDQRGQNDGYTF.

This chain connects TRBV12-3 or TRBV12-4 to TRBJ2-7, with unresolved D. V lost 2 bases to trimming and J lost 0 bases, with 5 bases between them. This CDR3 has 13 residues. The CDR3 region is CASSLWNSYEQYF. DNA for the CDR3: TGTGCCAGCAGTTTATGGAACTCCTACGAGCAGTACTTC.

This clone was counted a few times. The V and J genes are TRBV19 and TRBJ2-3; D tentatively reads TRBD1 or TRBD2 (5 bases each). The germline gives CDR1 LNHDA, CDR2 SQIVND (reference sequence). There are 15 residues in the CDR3. Trimming took off 6 bases at V and 6 bases at J, with 19 bases between the two ends. The CDR3 DNA reads TGTGCCAGTAGACCCGGGACGGGCAATTTGGATACGCAGTATTTT. This sequence encodes CASRPGTGNLDTQYF.

This clone was counted once. The chain employs TRBV7-9 and TRBJ2-5; D remains ambiguous. CDR3 length: 17 amino acids. Looked up from germline, CDR1 is SEHNR and CDR2 is FQNEAQ (reference sequence). Trimming took off 1 base at V and 1 base at J, with 16 bases between the two ends. CDR3 coding DNA: TGTGCCAGCAGCTTAGTGGTTTCCTTGGGCGGCCAAGAGACCCAGTACTTC. This sequence encodes CASSLVVSLGGQETQYF.

This clone was seen once. The CDR3: CAISEQLEHYGYTF. The CDR3 DNA reads TGTGCCATCAGTGAGCAACTAGAACATTATGGCTACACCTTC. The V call is TRBV10-3, the J call TRBJ1-2; D uncertain. The CDR3 spans 14 residues. The germline V and J ends were trimmed by 2 bases and 5 bases, with 12 bases remaining between them. Germline V lookup: CDR1 ENHRY, CDR2 SYGVKD.

This rearrangement joins TRBV19 to TRBJ2-6, with 8 nucleotides matching TRBD1. CDR3 length: 15 residues. Looked up from germline, CDR1 is LNHDA and CDR2 is SQIVND (reference sequence). V was clipped by 5 bases and J by 4 bases; unmatched bases: 4. The chain's CDR3 is CASSPGGLGANVLTF. CDR3 bases: TGTGCCAGTAGTCCAGGGGGCCTCGGGGCCAACGTCCTGACTTTC.

The chain couples TRBV28 to TRBJ1-6, with D possibly being TRBD1 (5 bases). V shed 3 bases and J shed 8 bases, with 8 bases lying between them. Germline values: CDR1 MDHEN, CDR2 SYDVKM. The CDR3 spans 13 residues. DNA of the CDR3: TGTGCCAGCAGTTTGCTGGGGGATTCACCCCTCCACTTT. Residues: CASSLLGDSPLHF.